The TCR beta chain under discussion was sequenced for a study of cytomegalovirus exposure and HLA in healthy donors. Looking at the study overall: Ancestry clustering placed around four fifths of roughly 400 genotyped donors in the Caucasian-associated cluster.

The CDR3 spans 15 residues. CDR1 is SNHLY and CDR2 is FYNNEI in the germline V gene. Trimming cost V 6 bases and J 1 base; bases outside gene matches: 7. Healthy people donating bone marrow made up the donors. Both 60 Vbeta primers and 13 Jbeta primers went into the PCR. Some clones are missing from TCRdb's copy, which holds only in-frame ones; the method was immunoSEQ multiplex PCR. The profile shows about 69,000 clones, about 75% of them singletons. Sequencing used PBMCs. V and J are TRBV2 and TRBJ2-5, with TRBD1 matching 8 bases. The origin of this receptor is a man younger than 30 in good health and CMV-seronegative. As DNA, the CDR3 is TGTGCCAGCAGGAGAGACAGGGGACCCCAAGAGACCCAGTACTTC. Translating it yields CASRRDRGPQETQYF.